These 32 T cell receptor beta chains originate from one sample sequenced in a study of blood T cell repertoires in COVID-19. Assay used: immunoSEQ multiplex PCR; TCRdb lists only in-frame clones, some missing. The sample has 150,000 to 200,000 clones, 60% to 85% seen once. Input material: peripheral blood. All receptors derive from a man in his 60s with active or convalescent COVID-19.

The chain recombines TRBV7-9 with TRBJ2-7, with a possible D match to TRBD1 (5 bases). This CDR3 has 12 amino acids. Germline loops: CDR1 SEHNR, CDR2 FQNEAQ (reference sequence). V was cut by 5 bases and J by 5 bases, with 10 bases left in between. In DNA, the CDR3 is TGTGCCAGCAGCCTCGACAGCCACGAGCAGTACTTC. Its protein product is CASSLDSHEQYF.

The CDR3 protein is CATSRDPQMNTEAFF. The CDR3 DNA reads as TGTGCCACCAGCAGAGATCCGCAGATGAACACTGAAGCTTTCTTT. The chain carries TRBV15 and TRBJ1-1; D is ambiguous. CDR3 length: 15 amino acids. Trimming pared 0 bases from V and 0 bases from J, leaving 8 bases between. Germline V lookup: CDR1 LNHNV, CDR2 YYDKDF (reference sequence).

V is TRBV28 and J is TRBJ1-2; 8 positions match TRBD1. Germline lookup yields CDR1 MDHEN and CDR2 SYDVKM. V lost 7 bases, J lost 14 bases, and 18 bases stayed unmatched. The CDR3 extends over 14 amino acids. In DNA form, the CDR3 reads TGTGCCAGCACCATCGTACCGGGACAGGCACTCTCGACCTTC. It yields the protein CASTIVPGQALSTF.

This clone came up once. This rearrangement joins TRBV18 to TRBJ2-1; perhaps TRBD1 as D (5 bases). CDR3 length: 15 amino acids. CDR1 and CDR2 from the germline V gene are KGHSH and LQKENI. V was trimmed by 0 bases and J by 3 bases, leaving 9 bases between them. The CDR3 reads CASSPPGRYYNEQFF. The CDR3 coding sequence is TGTGCCAGCTCACCACCGGGGCGGTACTACAATGAGCAGTTCTTC. The whole variable domain, filled in from reference TRBV18 and TRBJ2-1, reads NAGVMQNPRHLVRRRGQEARLRCSPMKGHSHVYWYRQLPEEGLKFMVYLQKENIIDESGMPKERFSAEFPKEGPSILRIQQVVRGDSAAYFCASSPPGRYYNEQFFGPGTRLTVL.

The rearrangement links TRBV30 to TRBJ2-5; no clear D gene. The CDR3 has 14 residues. Germline CDR1 GTSNPN, CDR2 SVGIG (reference sequence). V was trimmed by 0 bases and J by 5 bases, leaving 13 bases between them. As DNA, the CDR3 is TGTGCCTGGAGTGTATCAGCGTCGGGTGAGACCCAGTACTTC. Encoded protein: CAWSVSASGETQYF.

The chain combines TRBV9 with TRBJ2-1; TRBD2 might be the D (5 bases). Germline V lookup: CDR1 SGDLS, CDR2 YYNGEE. The V and J ends lost 4 bases and 4 bases respectively, with 12 bases between them. There are 14 residues in the CDR3. The CDR3 bases are TGTGCCAGCAGCATCGGGGTACGTTACAATGAGCAGTTCTTC. Residues: CASSIGVRYNEQFF.

The V gene is TRBV6-2 or TRBV6-3, the J gene TRBJ2-3; TRBD2 might be the D (5 bases). The germline CDR1 and CDR2 sequences are MNHEY and SVGEGT. The ends were cut back, 5 bases at V and 0 bases at J, with 6 bases in the middle. CDR3 size: 13 residues. The CDR3 protein is CASSKRSTDTQYF. CDR3 DNA: TGTGCCAGCAGTAAGCGGAGCACAGATACGCAGTATTTT.

This chain links TRBV3-1 (or the pseudogene TRBV3-2) with TRBJ1-1; D is perhaps TRBD1 (5 bases). Deletions cut 2 bases from V and 6 bases from J, with 7 bases between. Germline CDR1 is LGHDT and CDR2 is YNNKEL (reference sequence). The CDR3 runs to 12 residues. The CDR3 DNA reads TGTGCCAGCAGCCAATGGGGGGCTGAAGCTTTCTTT. It translates to CASSQWGAEAFF.

This sequence joins TRBV4-1 and TRBJ2-7; TRBD2 matches at 12 bases. With 6 bases clipped from V and 1 base from J, the junction kept 7 bases outside the gene matches. Germline lookup yields CDR1 MGHRA and CDR2 YSYEKL. The CDR3 is made up of 16 amino acids. This chain's CDR3 is CASSILLAGGSYEQYF. CDR3 coding DNA: TGCGCCAGCAGTATTTTGCTAGCGGGAGGGTCCTACGAGCAGTACTTC.

In its sample, this clone was seen once. V gene TRBV6-2 or TRBV6-3 combines with J gene TRBJ2-7, with a weak D call TRBD1 (5 bases). Between the trimmed V and J ends, which lost 2 bases and 7 bases, there was a span of 9 bases. CDR1 is MNHEY and CDR2 is SVGEGT in the germline V gene. CDR3 length equals 12 residues. This CDR3 reads CASSYLTEEQYF. CDR3 DNA: TGTGCCAGCAGTTACCTGACAGAGGAGCAGTACTTC.

This rearrangement joins TRBV5-4 to TRBJ2-3; D is unresolved. Per the germline V gene, CDR1 is SGHNT and CDR2 is YYREEE (reference sequence). CDR3 length equals 15 residues. With 2 bases removed from V and 3 bases from J, the gap between germline ends came to 13 bases. CDR3 in DNA: TGTGCCAGCAGCTTCCCTAGTGCGGAGACAGATACGCAGTATTTT. Amino acid sequence: CASSFPSAETDTQYF.

The rearrangement joins TRBV11-1 to TRBJ2-5, with TRBD1 identical over 7 bases. There are 13 residues in the CDR3. Germline V gene sequence: CDR1 SGHAT, CDR2 FQDESV (reference sequence). V was clipped by 5 bases and J by 2 bases; unmatched bases: 2. CDR3 nucleotides: TGTGCCAGCAGCAAGGGACAGCAAGAGACCCAGTACTTC. Translated, it gives CASSKGQQETQYF.

The V gene is TRBV19, the J gene TRBJ2-3, with TRBD1 matching over 7 bases. The CDR3 runs 17 residues. V gave up 7 bases and J gave up 4 bases; unmatched junction bases: 17. Germline V gene sequence: CDR1 LNHDA, CDR2 SQIVND (reference sequence). The CDR3 here is CASTPGQRPNTSDTQYF. For the CDR3, the DNA is TGTGCCAGTACCCCGGGACAGAGGCCCAATACTTCAGATACGCAGTATTTT.

The rearrangement links TRBV2 to TRBJ2-3, with 7 bases aligning to TRBD1. The germline V gene encodes CDR1 SNHLY and CDR2 FYNNEI. This CDR3 has 15 amino acids. V dropped 2 bases and J dropped 2; count of bases not matched to a gene: 4. For the CDR3, the DNA is TGTGCCAGCAGTGAACGGGGACAGAACACAGATACGCAGTATTTT. The encoded protein is CASSERGQNTDTQYF.

The gene calls are TRBV7-3 and TRBJ2-7; D is unresolved. The CDR3 has 15 residues. Trimming stripped 1 base from V and 1 base from J, with 11 bases between. The germline V gene encodes CDR1 SGHTA and CDR2 FQGTGA. The chain's CDR3 is CASSLIPSESYEQYF. As DNA, the CDR3 is TGTGCCAGCAGCTTAATTCCGAGCGAGTCCTACGAGCAGTACTTC.

This chain uses TRBV24-1 with TRBJ2-5, with 8 bases lining up with TRBD1. J was trimmed by 5 bases and V by 5 bases; bases with no gene match: 3. The CDR3 runs 13 residues. Per germline, CDR1 KGHDR and CDR2 SFDVKD. The CDR3, as DNA: TGTGCCACCAGTGGACAGGGGAGGGAGACCCAGTACTTC. This gives the protein CATSGQGRETQYF.

V gene TRBV30 combines with J gene TRBJ2-1; 8 bases are shared with TRBD1. Germline values: CDR1 GTSNPN, CDR2 SVGIG (reference sequence). Trimming took 3 bases from V and 1 from J; bases not matched to a gene: 5. This CDR3 spans 15 amino acids. CDR3 amino acids: CAWSTGGGSYNEQFF. The CDR3, as DNA: TGTGCCTGGAGCACAGGGGGTGGTTCCTACAATGAGCAGTTCTTC.

The rearrangement links TRBV5-4 to TRBJ2-5, with D perhaps TRBD2 (5 bases). Trimming shortened V by 0 bases and J by 7 bases, and 10 bases separated the two germline ends. CDR1 and CDR2 (germline): SGHNT, YYREEE (reference sequence). The CDR3 runs 13 residues. The DNA for the CDR3 is TGTGCCAGCAGCTTGGCCGGGGAAGGGACCCAGTACTTC. This codes for CASSLAGEGTQYF.

J is TRBJ2-3 and V is TRBV19; TRBD2 is a possible D gene (5 bases). The CDR3 contains 14 residues. Germline V CDR1 and CDR2: LNHDA, SQIVND (reference sequence). Trimming cost V 10 bases and J 5 bases, with 19 bases left between them. The CDR3 is CATEALEGGDTQYF. The CDR3 DNA reads TGTGCCACCGAGGCGCTAGAAGGAGGAGATACGCAGTATTTT.

The CDR3 bases are TGTGCCACCAGTGATTTTAGCGGACGGATGCAAGAGACCCAGTACTTC. It codes for CATSDFSGRMQETQYF. The gene calls are TRBV24-1 and TRBJ2-5, with a tentative D call TRBD2 (6 bases). From germline, CDR1 is KGHDR and CDR2 SFDVKD. There are 16 residues in the CDR3. The germline V and J ends were trimmed by 1 base and 2 bases, with 13 bases remaining between them.

The table lists this clone with a few counts. Additional DNA sequences in this sample encode the identical CDR3. V usage is TRBV18 and J usage is TRBJ1-1, with TRBD1 identical over 9 bases. V was clipped by 6 bases and J by 3 bases; unmatched bases: 2. Per the germline V gene, CDR1 is KGHSH and CDR2 is LQKENI. The CDR3 extends over 13 amino acids. In DNA, the CDR3 is TGTGCCAGCTCCCGGACAGGGGACACTGAAGCTTTCTTT. Its protein is CASSRTGDTEAFF.

The rearrangement uses TRBV7-2 and TRBJ2-3; D is uncertain. The CDR3 runs 14 residues. Germline assignment: CDR1 SGHTA and CDR2 FQGNSA. V shed 6 bases and J shed 0 bases, with 10 bases lying between them. The CDR3 nucleotides are TGTGCCAGCAGGGCACCTCCTAGCACAGATACGCAGTATTTT. Translated: CASRAPPSTDTQYF.

The chain links TRBV7-9 to TRBJ1-4, with TRBD1 as a possible D gene (5 bases). Per germline, CDR1 SEHNR and CDR2 FQNEAQ (reference sequence). CDR3 size: 14 residues. Trimming pared 4 bases from V and 3 bases from J, leaving 9 bases between. The CDR3 DNA sequence: TGTGCCAGCAGCTCGACAGTATCTAATGAAAAACTGTTTTTT. Translated: CASSSTVSNEKLFF. The variable domain in full, completed from reference TRBV7-9 and TRBJ1-4, reads DTGVSQNPRHKITKRGQNVTFRCDPISEHNRLYWYRQTLGQGPEFLTYFQNEAQLEKSRLLSDRFSAERPKGSFSTLEIQRTEQGDSAMYLCASSSTVSNEKLFFGSGTQLSVL.

The V call is TRBV2, the J call TRBJ2-7, with 13 bases lining up with TRBD2. Germline trimming cut 5 bases from V and 7 bases from J; bases unmatched to any gene: 8. The germline CDR1 and CDR2 sequences are SNHLY and FYNNEI. There are 15 residues in the CDR3. The CDR3 DNA sequence: TGTGCCAGCAGTATACTAGCGGGAGGGCCGGGGGAGCAGTACTTC. Amino acids: CASSILAGGPGEQYF.

Concerning this clone: The sample has other DNA sequences that encode this CDR3 too. This chain uses TRBV15 with TRBJ2-7; TRBD2 might be the D (5 bases). The V gene lost 0 bases and the J gene lost 4 bases, with 7 bases spanning the gap. There are 13 residues in the CDR3. Germline CDR1 reads LNHNV; CDR2 reads YYDKDF (reference sequence). The CDR3 DNA follows: TGTGCCACCAGCAGAGATCGGGGATACGAGCAGTACTTC. Translated, it gives CATSRDRGYEQYF.

This clone has a single count. The chain links TRBV25-1 to TRBJ1-6, with D maybe TRBD1 (5 bases). The CDR3 runs to 13 residues. Between the trimmed V and J ends, which lost 8 bases and 7 bases, there was a span of 12 bases. Germline V lookup: CDR1 MGHDK, CDR2 SYGVNS. The CDR3 sequence: CASGRGKNSPLHF. DNA for the CDR3: TGTGCCAGCGGTAGGGGAAAGAATTCACCCCTCCACTTT.

V is TRBV11-2 and J is TRBJ1-1; no firm D call. Trimming stripped 3 bases from V and 1 base from J, with 12 bases between. The CDR3 spans 15 residues. Germline CDR1 is SGHAT and CDR2 is FQNNGV. In DNA, the CDR3 is TGTGCCAGCAGCTTTGCCCGAACTCGGAACACTGAAGCTTTCTTT. Translated, it gives CASSFARTRNTEAFF.

This clone was counted once. The chain recombines TRBV24-1 with TRBJ1-2; 7 bases line up with TRBD1. V trimming: 4 bases; J trimming: 5 bases; junction bases outside the gene matches: 6. This CDR3 comprises 14 residues. Germline V gives CDR1 KGHDR, CDR2 SFDVKD. The CDR3 nucleotides read TGTGCCACCAGTGACCGGACAGGCCTATATGGCTACACCTTC. Its protein is CATSDRTGLYGYTF.

J is TRBJ2-2 and V is TRBV2, with TRBD1 matching over 10 bases. The CDR3 is 12 amino acids. Per germline, CDR1 SNHLY and CDR2 FYNNEI. V trimming: 8 bases; J trimming: 6 bases; junction bases outside the gene matches: 0. CDR3 sequence reads: CASGQGAGELFF. In nucleotides, the CDR3 is TGTGCCAGCGGACAGGGGGCCGGGGAGCTGTTTTTT.

This clone was counted only a few times. The chain recombines TRBV4-2 with TRBJ2-1; 7 bases line up with TRBD1. Germline V CDR1 and CDR2: LGHNA, YNFKEQ. The CDR3 is made up of 17 amino acids. V lost 0 bases and J lost 6; bases outside the gene matches: 11. CDR3 amino acids: CASSQDIGTARPNEQFF. The CDR3 DNA reads as TGTGCCAGCAGCCAAGATATCGGGACAGCCCGACCCAATGAGCAGTTCTTC.

The V and J genes are TRBV19 and TRBJ1-5, with D perhaps matching TRBD1 (5 bases). V was shortened by 1 base and J by 6 bases, with 16 bases between the two germline ends. Germline loops: CDR1 LNHDA, CDR2 SQIVND (reference sequence). The CDR3 covers 16 residues. The CDR3, as DNA: TGTGCCAGTAGTATAGCTGGCGGGGGAATGGGTCAGCCCCAGCATTTT. It translates to CASSIAGGGMGQPQHF.

This clone came up once. The chain links TRBV6-5 to TRBJ1-1; D unresolved. V shed 6 bases and J shed 6 bases, with 20 bases lying between them. The germline CDR1 and CDR2 sequences are MNHEY and SVGAGI. This CDR3 is 15 amino acids long. The CDR3 DNA reads TGTGCCAGCAGCCCCAGTTATGGGAGGAGCGCTGAAGCTTTCTTT. It encodes CASSPSYGRSAEAFF.